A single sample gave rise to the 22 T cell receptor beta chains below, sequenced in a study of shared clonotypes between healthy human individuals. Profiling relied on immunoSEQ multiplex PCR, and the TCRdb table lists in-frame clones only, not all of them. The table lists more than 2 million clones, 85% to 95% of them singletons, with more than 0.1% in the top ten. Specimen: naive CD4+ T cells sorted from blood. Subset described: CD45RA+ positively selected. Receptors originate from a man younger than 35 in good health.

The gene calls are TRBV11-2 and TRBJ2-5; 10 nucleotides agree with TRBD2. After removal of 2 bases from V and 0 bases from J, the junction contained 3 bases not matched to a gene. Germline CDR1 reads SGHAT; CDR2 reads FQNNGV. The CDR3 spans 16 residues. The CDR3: CASSLTSGAYQETQYF. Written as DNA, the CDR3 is TGTGCCAGCAGCTTAACTAGCGGGGCTTACCAAGAGACCCAGTACTTC.

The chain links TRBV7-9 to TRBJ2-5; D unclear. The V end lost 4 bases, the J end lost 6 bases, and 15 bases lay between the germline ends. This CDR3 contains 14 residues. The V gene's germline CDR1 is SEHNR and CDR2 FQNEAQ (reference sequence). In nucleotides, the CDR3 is TGTGCCAGCAGCTCGTGGATGAAGAAGAAGACCCAGTACTTC. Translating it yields CASSSWMKKKTQYF. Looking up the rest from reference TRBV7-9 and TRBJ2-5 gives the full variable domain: DTGVSQNPRHKITKRGQNVTFRCDPISEHNRLYWYRQTLGQGPEFLTYFQNEAQLEKSRLLSDRFSAERPKGSFSTLEIQRTEQGDSAMYLCASSSWMKKKTQYFGPGTRLLVL.

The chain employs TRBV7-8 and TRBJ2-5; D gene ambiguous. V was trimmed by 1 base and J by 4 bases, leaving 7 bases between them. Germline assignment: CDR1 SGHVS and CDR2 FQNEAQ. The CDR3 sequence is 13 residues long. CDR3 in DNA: TGTGCCAGCAGCTTAGTGGCGTTAGAGACCCAGTACTTC. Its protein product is CASSLVALETQYF.

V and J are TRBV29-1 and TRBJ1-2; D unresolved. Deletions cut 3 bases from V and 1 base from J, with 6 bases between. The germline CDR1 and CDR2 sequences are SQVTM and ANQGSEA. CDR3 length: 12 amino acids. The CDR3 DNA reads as TGCAGCGTTGAGCAGAGTAACTATGGCTACACCTTC. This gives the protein CSVEQSNYGYTF.

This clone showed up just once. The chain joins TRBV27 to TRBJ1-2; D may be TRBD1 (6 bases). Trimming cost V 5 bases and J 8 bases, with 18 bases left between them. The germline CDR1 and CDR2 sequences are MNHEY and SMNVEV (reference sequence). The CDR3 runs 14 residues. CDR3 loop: CASSPRDRPWGYTF. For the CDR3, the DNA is TGTGCCAGCAGTCCAAGAGACAGGCCTTGGGGCTACACCTTC.

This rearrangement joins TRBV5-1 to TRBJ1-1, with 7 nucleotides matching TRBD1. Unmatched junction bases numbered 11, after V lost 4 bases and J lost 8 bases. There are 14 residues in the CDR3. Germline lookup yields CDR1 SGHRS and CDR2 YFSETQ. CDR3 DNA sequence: TGCGCCAGCAGCCTAGGACAGGAACCTCTGGAAGCTTTCTTT. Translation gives CASSLGQEPLEAFF.

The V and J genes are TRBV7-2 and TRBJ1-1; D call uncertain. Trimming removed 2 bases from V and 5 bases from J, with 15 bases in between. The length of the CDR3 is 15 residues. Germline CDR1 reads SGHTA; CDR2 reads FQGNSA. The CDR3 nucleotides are TGTGCCAGCAGCTTAATGGTCCAAAAGGGAACTGAAGCTTTCTTT. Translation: CASSLMVQKGTEAFF.

The CDR3 sequence is CSVRWGGLGQPQHF. The CDR3 region has the DNA TGCAGCGTTAGGTGGGGGGGGTTGGGTCAGCCCCAGCATTTT. This chain connects TRBV29-1 to TRBJ1-5, with D perhaps TRBD1 (5 bases). The V end lost 5 bases, the J end lost 6 bases, and 17 bases lay between the germline ends. CDR1 is SQVTM and CDR2 is ANQGSEA in the germline V gene. This CDR3 has 14 residues.

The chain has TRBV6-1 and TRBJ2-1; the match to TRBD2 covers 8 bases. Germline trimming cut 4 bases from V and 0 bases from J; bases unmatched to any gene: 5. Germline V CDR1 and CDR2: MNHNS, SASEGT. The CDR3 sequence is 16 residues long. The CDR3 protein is CASSVGGRFSYNEQFF. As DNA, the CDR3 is TGTGCCAGCAGTGTAGGCGGGAGGTTCTCCTACAATGAGCAGTTCTTC.

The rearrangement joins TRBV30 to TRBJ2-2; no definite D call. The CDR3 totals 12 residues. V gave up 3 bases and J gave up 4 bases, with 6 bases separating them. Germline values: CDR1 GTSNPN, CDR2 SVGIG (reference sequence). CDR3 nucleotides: TGTGCCTGGAGAGGGTTCACCGGGGAGCTGTTTTTT. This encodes CAWRGFTGELFF.

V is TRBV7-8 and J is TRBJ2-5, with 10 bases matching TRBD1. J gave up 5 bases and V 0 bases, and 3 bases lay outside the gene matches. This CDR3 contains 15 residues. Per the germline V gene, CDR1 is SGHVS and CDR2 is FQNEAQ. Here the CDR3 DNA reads TGTGCCAGCAGCTTAGCGACAGGGGGCAAGGAGACCCAGTACTTC. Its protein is CASSLATGGKETQYF.

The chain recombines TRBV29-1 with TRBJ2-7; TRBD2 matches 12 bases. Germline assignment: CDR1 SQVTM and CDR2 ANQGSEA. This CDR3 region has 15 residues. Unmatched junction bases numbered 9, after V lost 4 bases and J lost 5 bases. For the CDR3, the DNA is TGCAGCGTTGCCCCCCGACTAGCGGGAGAGAACGAGCAGTACTTC. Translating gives CSVAPRLAGENEQYF.

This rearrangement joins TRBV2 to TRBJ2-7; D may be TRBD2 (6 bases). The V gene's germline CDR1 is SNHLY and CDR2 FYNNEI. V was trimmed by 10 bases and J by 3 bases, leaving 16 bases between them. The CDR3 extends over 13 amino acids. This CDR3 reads CATSGLEIYEQYF. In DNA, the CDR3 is TGTGCCACCTCGGGACTCGAAATCTACGAGCAGTACTTC.

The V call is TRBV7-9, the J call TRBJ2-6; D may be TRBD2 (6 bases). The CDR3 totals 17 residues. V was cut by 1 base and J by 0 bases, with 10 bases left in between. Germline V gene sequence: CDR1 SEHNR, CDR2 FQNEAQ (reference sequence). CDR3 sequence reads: CASSLGDFNSGANVLTF. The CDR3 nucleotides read TGTGCCAGCAGCTTAGGGGACTTCAACTCTGGGGCCAACGTCCTGACTTTC.

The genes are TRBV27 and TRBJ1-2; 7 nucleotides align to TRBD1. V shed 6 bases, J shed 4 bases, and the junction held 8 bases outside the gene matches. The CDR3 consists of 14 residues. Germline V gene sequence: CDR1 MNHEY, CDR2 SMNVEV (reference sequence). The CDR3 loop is CASSPGGAVYGYTF. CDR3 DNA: TGTGCCAGCAGCCCAGGGGGGGCCGTCTATGGCTACACCTTC.

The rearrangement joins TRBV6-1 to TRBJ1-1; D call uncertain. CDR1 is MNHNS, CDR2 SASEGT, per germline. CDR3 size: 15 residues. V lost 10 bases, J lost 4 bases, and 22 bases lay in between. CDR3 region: CATKDARLRATEAFF. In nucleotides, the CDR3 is TGTGCCACCAAGGACGCACGGTTGCGGGCCACTGAAGCTTTCTTT.

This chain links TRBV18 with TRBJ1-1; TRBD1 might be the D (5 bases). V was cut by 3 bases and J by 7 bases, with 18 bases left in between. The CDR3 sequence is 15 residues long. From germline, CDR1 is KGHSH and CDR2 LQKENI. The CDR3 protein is CASSPSLGTAGEAFF. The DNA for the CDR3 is TGTGCCAGCTCACCGAGTCTAGGGACGGCCGGTGAAGCTTTCTTT.

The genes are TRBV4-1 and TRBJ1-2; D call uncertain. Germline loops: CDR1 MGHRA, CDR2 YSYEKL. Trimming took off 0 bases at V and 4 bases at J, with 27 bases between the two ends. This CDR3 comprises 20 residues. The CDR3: CASSQDKKQLLLLSSYGYTF. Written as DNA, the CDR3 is TGCGCCAGCAGCCAAGATAAGAAACAGCTCTTGCTCTTATCTTCCTATGGCTACACCTTC.

In nucleotides, the CDR3 is TGTGCCAGCAGTTTACCTAGCGTAGCTCGATTCTTC. Residues: CASSLPSVARFF. This chain uses TRBV6-1 with TRBJ2-1, with D possibly TRBD2 on 6 matching bases. Trimming removed 5 bases at V and 16 bases at J, with 18 bases between. The CDR3 runs 12 residues. Germline CDR1 reads MNHNS; CDR2 reads SASEGT.

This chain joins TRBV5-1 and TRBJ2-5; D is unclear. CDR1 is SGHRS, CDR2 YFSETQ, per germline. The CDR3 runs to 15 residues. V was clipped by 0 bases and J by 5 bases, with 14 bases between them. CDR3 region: CASSLAVGLGETQYF. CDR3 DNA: TGCGCCAGCAGCTTGGCCGTCGGGTTGGGTGAGACCCAGTACTTC.

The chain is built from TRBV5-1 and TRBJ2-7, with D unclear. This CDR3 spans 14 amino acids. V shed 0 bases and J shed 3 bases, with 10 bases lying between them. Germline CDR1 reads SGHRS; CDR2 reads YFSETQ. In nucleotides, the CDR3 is TGCGCCAGCAGCTTGGATGTAGAAAGCTACGAGCAGTACTTC. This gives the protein CASSLDVESYEQYF.

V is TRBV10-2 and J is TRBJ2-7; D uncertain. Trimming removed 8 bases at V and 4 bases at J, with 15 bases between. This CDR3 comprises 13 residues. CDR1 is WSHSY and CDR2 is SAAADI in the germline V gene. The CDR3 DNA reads TGCGCCAGCGTACGATCTCAAGAATACGAGCAGTACTTC. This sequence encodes CASVRSQEYEQYF.